The rows below give T cell receptor beta chains drawn from one sample of a study of T cell changes during pregnancy in multiple sclerosis. Assay: immunoSEQ multiplex PCR; the TCRdb copy retains only in-frame clones and omits some. The sample carries 35,000 or so clones, approximately 91% recorded once. The sample was peripheral blood, taken in the second trimester of pregnancy. The receptors were gathered from a female donor in good health, enrolled as a control in a pregnancy study. Each CDR3 is given with its conserved first and last residue. D genes are given only for firm matches. Clone size is stated in some rows and not others, as once, few, many or a class when expanded.

size,J,V,D,DNA,CDR3
.,TRBJ2-3,TRBV2,TRBD1,TGTGCCAGCAGCCAATGGACAGGGGCTGGAGATACGCAGTATTTT,CASSQWTGAGDTQYF
.,TRBJ2-1,TRBV15,.,TGTGCCACCAGCAAGGGACTTGTTTCTCACGATGAGCAGTTCTTC,CATSKGLVSHDEQFF
once,TRBJ2-3,TRBV6-1,TRBD2,TGTGCCAGCAGTGAAGTGGTTAGCGGGGGGATATACACAGATACGCAGTATTTT,CASSEVVSGGIYTDTQYF
once,TRBJ2-1,TRBV4-1,TRBD1,TGCGCCAGCAGCCAAGCCTTCCGGGACAGGGACAATGAGCAGTTCTTC,CASSQAFRDRDNEQFF
.,TRBJ2-7,TRBV5-1,TRBD2,TGCGCCAGCAGCTTGGTCGGCGGGAGGGCCGCGTACGAGCAGTACTTC,CASSLVGGRAAYEQYF
.,TRBJ2-5,TRBV28,.,TGTGCCAGCAGCGTCCCAGGGGGGGAGACCCAGTACTTC,CASSVPGGETQYF
.,TRBJ2-7,TRBV7-8,.,TGTGCCAGCAGCTTATCATTTTTTAGCTCCTACGAGCAGTACTTC,CASSLSFFSSYEQYF
.,TRBJ2-3,TRBV5-1,TRBD2,TGCGCCAGCAGCTTGAGGACTAGCGGGGGACTAAGCACAGATACGCAGTATTTT,CASSLRTSGGLSTDTQYF
.,TRBJ2-7,TRBV9,TRBD2,TGTGCCAGCAGCCCCGGGGGGTACGGGGGAAGTTACGAGCAGTACTTC,CASSPGGYGGSYEQYF
.,TRBJ2-7,TRBV4-3,TRBD2,TGCGCCAGCAGCCAAGATCTAGCGGGGCGCAGCGGCGAGCAGTACTTC,CASSQDLAGRSGEQYF